This T cell receptor (beta chain) was sequenced during a study of T cells expressing NK-cell markers. The study's findings and limits: Dominant NKG2C+ clonotypes accounted for about 1.0-8% of CD8+ T cells in about 6 donors.

Researchers built TCR beta cDNA using 5'RACE template switching with UMIs. TCRdb re-analyzed the 5' RACE reads; it lists each CDR3 protein once, without DNA. In total, the table holds some 300,000 distinct CDR3 sequences. Worth noting for this clonotype: No antigen is known for it.

Germline V gives CDR1 SGHDT, CDR2 YYEEEE. The CDR3 runs to 14 residues. The TCR originated in a man aged 18 to 29 in good health. Sequences were obtained from blood T cells: a sorted CD56 or NKG2C T cell subset, CD4+ or CD8+ T cells, or bulk PBMC T cells (not recorded which). The rearrangement uses TRBV5-6 and TRBJ2-7; without DNA, the TCRdb call of TRBD1 cannot be checked. The CDR3 spells CASSLGVTGYEQYF.